Described below is a single T cell receptor (beta chain) sequence and its context. Its antigen target is currently unknown. Qualities for individual bases were not recorded, and no much larger clone is one base off. The data were taken from a study of T-cell reconstitution after alpha-beta-depleted transplantation in children (dated by TCRdb to the mid-2010s). Regarding the complete study: Using TCR repertoire profiling, the study quantitatively followed how T-cell immune reconstitution unfolded in children after TCRalphabeta/CD19-depleted allogeneic hematopoietic cell transplantation. What the study reported, not specific to this receptor: Hyperexpanded clone frequencies declined over subsequent months; after one year, T-cell counts and TCRbeta diversity were mostly attributed to newly produced T cells. About two months after transplant, the apparently early recovery of alphabetaT-cell counts reportedly depended on just several hundred clones that had expanded rapidly and came from non-depleted graft cells. In some patients, the high TCRbeta diversity seen at day 60 was put down to recipient T cells and intrathymic progenitors that had survived conditioning.

Library construction relied on PCR. Sequencing was carried out with an Illumina HiSeq 2500. Molecular barcoding was employed in the preparation of TCR libraries, with unique molecular identifiers being used to normalize TCRbeta repertoire quantification. TCRdb trimmed the raw reads at Q25, called clones with MiXCR and kept productive beta chains. Rows are unified per CDR3 protein, each entry keeping the most common DNA and genes. The sample yields 81,000 or so distinct CDR3 sequences; roughly 16% were counted once. In total, the top ten clones hold 15% to 20% of the sample. Taken from the germline V gene, the CDR1 and CDR2 loops are SGHVS and FNYEAQ. The CDR3 holds 18 amino acids from the cysteine to the phenylalanine. Only the CDR3 part of the read is kept: 54 bases, read in frame from the first base. V trim: 1 base; J trim: 4 bases; unmatched bases: 6. The intended sense of this specimen's treatment or condition label: allogeneic hematopoietic cell transplantation with graft depleted of TCRalphabeta T cells and CD19 B cells. Transplant recipients were children who received TCRalphabeta/CD19-depleted allogeneic hematopoietic cell grafts.

This sequence originates from a male patient aged 2 to 10 who had a stem cell transplant for acute lymphoblastic leukemia, so the T cells may come from the graft donor. The sequences come from PBMCs, mostly from graft donor cells, collected 180 days after TCRalphabeta/CD19-depleted stem cell transplant. The sequence joins TRBV7-6 to TRBJ2-2, with TRBD2 matching 13 junction bases. The sequence in DNA is TGTGCCAGCAGCTTAGAACGGACTAGCGGGGGATTCACCGGGGAGCTGTTTTTT. This codes for CASSLERTSGGFTGELFF.